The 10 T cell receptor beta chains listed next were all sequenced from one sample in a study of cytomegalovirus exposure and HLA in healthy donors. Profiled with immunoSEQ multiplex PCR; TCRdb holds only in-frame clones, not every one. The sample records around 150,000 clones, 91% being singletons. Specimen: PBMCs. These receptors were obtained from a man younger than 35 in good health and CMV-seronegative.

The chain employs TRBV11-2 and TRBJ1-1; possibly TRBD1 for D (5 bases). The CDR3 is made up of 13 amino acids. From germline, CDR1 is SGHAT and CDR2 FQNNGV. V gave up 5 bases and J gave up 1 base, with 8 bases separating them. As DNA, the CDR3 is TGTGCCAGCAGCGCAGGACAGAACACTGAAGCTTTCTTT. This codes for CASSAGQNTEAFF.

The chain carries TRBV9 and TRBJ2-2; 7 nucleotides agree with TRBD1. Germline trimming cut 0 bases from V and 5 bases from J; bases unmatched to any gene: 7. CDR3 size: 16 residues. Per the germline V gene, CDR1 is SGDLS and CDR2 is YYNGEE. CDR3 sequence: CASSVATDRWTGELFF. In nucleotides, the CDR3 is TGTGCCAGCAGCGTAGCAACGGACAGGTGGACCGGGGAGCTGTTTTTT.

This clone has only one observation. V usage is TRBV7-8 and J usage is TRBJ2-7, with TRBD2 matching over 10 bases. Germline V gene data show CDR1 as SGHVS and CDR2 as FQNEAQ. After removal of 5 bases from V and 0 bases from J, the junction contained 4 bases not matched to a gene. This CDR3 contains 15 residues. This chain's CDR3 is CASSHGLADSYEQYV. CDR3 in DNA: TGTGCCAGCAGCCATGGACTAGCGGACTCCTACGAGCAGTACGTC.

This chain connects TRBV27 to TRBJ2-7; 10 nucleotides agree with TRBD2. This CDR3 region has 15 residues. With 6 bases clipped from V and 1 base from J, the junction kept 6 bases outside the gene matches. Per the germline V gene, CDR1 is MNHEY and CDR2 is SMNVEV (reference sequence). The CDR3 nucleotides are TGTGCCAGCAGAAACCTAGCGGGAGAGTCCTACGAGCAGTACGTC. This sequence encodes CASRNLAGESYEQYV.

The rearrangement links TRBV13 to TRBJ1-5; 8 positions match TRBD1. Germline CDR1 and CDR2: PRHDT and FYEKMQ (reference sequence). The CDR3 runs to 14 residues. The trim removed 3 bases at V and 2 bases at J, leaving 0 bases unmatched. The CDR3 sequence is CASSLGQGNQPQHF. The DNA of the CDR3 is TGTGCCAGCAGCTTGGGACAGGGCAATCAGCCCCAGCATTTT.

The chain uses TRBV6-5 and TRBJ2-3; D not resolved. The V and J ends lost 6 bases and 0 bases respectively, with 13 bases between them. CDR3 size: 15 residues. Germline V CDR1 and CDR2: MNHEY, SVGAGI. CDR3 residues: CASRIDFRSTDTQYF. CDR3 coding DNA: TGTGCCAGCAGAATCGACTTCCGTAGCACAGATACGCAGTATTTT.

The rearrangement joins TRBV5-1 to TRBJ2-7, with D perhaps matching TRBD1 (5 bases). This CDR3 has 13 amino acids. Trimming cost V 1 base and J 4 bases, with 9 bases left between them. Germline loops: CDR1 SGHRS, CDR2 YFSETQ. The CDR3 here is CASSLTGLYEQYF. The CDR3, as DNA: TGCGCCAGCAGCTTGACAGGTTTATACGAGCAGTACTTC. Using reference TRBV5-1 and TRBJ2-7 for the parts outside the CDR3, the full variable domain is KAGVTQTPRYLIKTRGQQVTLSCSPISGHRSVSWYQQTPGQGLQFLFEYFSETQRNKGNFPGRFSGRQFSNSRSEMNVSTLELGDSALYLCASSLTGLYEQYFGPGTRLTVT.

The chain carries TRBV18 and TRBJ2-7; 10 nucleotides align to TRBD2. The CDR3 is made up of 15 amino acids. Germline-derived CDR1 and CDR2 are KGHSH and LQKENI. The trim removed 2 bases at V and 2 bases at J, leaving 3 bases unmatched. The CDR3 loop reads CASSPRSGRAYEQYV. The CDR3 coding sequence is TGTGCCAGCTCACCAAGGAGCGGGAGGGCCTACGAGCAGTACGTC.

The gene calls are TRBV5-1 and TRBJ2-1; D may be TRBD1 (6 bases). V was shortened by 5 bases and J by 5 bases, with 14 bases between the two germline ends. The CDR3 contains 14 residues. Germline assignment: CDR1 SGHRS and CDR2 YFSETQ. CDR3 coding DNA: TGCGCCAGCAGTTACAGGGTAGGTGACAATGAGCAGTTCTTC. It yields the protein CASSYRVGDNEQFF.

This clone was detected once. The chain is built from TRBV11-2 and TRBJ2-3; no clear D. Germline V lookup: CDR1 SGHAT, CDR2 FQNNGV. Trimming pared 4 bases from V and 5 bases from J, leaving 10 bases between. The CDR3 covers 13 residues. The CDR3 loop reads CASSSPTGDTQYF. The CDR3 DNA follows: TGTGCCAGCAGCTCCCCCACGGGAGATACGCAGTATTTT.